One sample yielded the 16 T cell receptor beta chains listed below, sequenced in a study of CDR3 diversity in severe acne. MiXCR, run by TCRdb on the PCR reads, gives a single entry per CDR3 protein. The sample has tens of thousands of distinct CDR3 sequences; under 60% are singletons. The sample consisted of blood. Every receptor here comes from a male donor in good health, without acne.

This clonotype occurred many times. The junction does not match germline at one end; this may be a read error. The gene calls are TRBV4-1 and TRBJ1-5; no clear D. Germline V gene sequence: CDR1 MGHRA, CDR2 YSYEKL. The CDR3 has 12 residues. The CDR3 protein is CASSRSGGPRHF. CDR3 DNA sequence: TGCGCCAGCAGCCGCTCCGGAGGGCCCCGGCATTTT.

This clonotype was counted only a few times. This chain uses TRBV19 with TRBJ1-5; D gene uncertain. The germline CDR1 and CDR2 sequences are LNHDA and SQIVND (reference sequence). The V end lost 8 bases, the J end lost 6 bases, and 11 bases lay between the germline ends. The CDR3 spans 12 residues. The chain's CDR3 is CASGRAVQPQHF. The CDR3 DNA sequence: TGTGCCAGTGGGAGGGCGGTTCAGCCCCAGCATTTT.

The gene calls are TRBV5-1 and TRBJ2-5; 11 nucleotides align to TRBD1. CDR1 and CDR2 from the germline V gene are SGHRS and YFSETQ. Trimming cost V 4 bases and J 4 bases; bases outside gene matches: 0. The CDR3 is made up of 13 amino acids. The CDR3 nucleotides are TGCGCCAGCAGCGGGACAGGGGGAGAGACCCAGTACTTC. Translating gives CASSGTGGETQYF.

At least ten counts were recorded for this clonotype. The CDR3 region has the DNA TGTGCCAGCAGGGGACCGGGGGATCCAACCACTGAAGCTTTCTTT. Its translation is CASRGPGDPTTEAFF. The chain carries TRBV28 and TRBJ1-1, with D perhaps TRBD1 (5 bases). The CDR3 has 15 residues. Germline V lookup: CDR1 MDHEN, CDR2 SYDVKM. V was trimmed by 6 bases and J by 4 bases, leaving 18 bases between them.

A word on this clonotype: A read error is possible here, since a much larger clone lies one base away. In DNA, the CDR3 is TGTGCCAGCAGCTTTGATTTTAACTGCTATGGCTACACCTTC. It yields the protein CASSFDFNCYGYTF. This chain links TRBV5-1 with TRBJ1-2; D remains unclear. The length of the CDR3 is 14 residues. The germline V gene has CDR1 SGHRS and CDR2 YFSETQ.

The CDR3 loop reads CASSLSLAYQETQYF. DNA for the CDR3: TGCGCCAGCAGCTTGTCCCTAGCGTACCAAGAGACCCAGTACTTC. The chain carries TRBV5-1 and TRBJ2-5; weak D call: TRBD2 (6 bases). This CDR3 spans 15 amino acids. The ends were cut back, 1 base at V and 0 bases at J, with 10 bases in the middle. CDR1 and CDR2 from the germline V gene are SGHRS and YFSETQ. The whole variable domain, remainder taken from reference TRBV5-1 and TRBJ2-5, is KAGVTQTPRYLIKTRGQQVTLSCSPISGHRSVSWYQQTPGQGLQFLFEYFSETQRNKGNFPGRFSGRQFSNSRSEMNVSTLELGDSALYLCASSLSLAYQETQYFGPGTRLLVL.

This clonotype has only one observation. The chain combines TRBV5-6 with TRBJ1-4; tentatively, D is TRBD1 (6 bases). This CDR3 has 16 residues. Trimming left V 4 bases short and J 7 bases short, with 20 bases between. The germline V gene encodes CDR1 SGHDT and CDR2 YYEEEE. Here the CDR3 reads CASSLGRGARSEKLFF. CDR3 sequence (DNA): TGTGCCAGCAGCCTGGGGCGGGGGGCGCGATCTGAAAAACTGTTTTTT.

This chain connects TRBV20-1 to TRBJ2-7, with 11 bases identical to TRBD2. V lost 5 bases, J lost 5 bases, and 11 bases stayed unmatched. The germline CDR1 and CDR2 sequences are DFQATT and SNEGSKA (reference sequence). The CDR3 has 15 amino acids. CDR3 nucleotide sequence: TGCAGTGCTGTCCCTCCTAGCGGGGGGACCAACGAGCAGTACTTC. Its translation: CSAVPPSGGTNEQYF.

This clonotype was detected ten times or more. This chain joins TRBV10-2 and TRBJ2-3; 14 bases are shared with TRBD2. V trimming: 6 bases; J trimming: 2 bases; junction bases outside the gene matches: 10. CDR1 is WSHSY and CDR2 is SAAADI in the germline V gene. The CDR3 has 18 amino acids. The CDR3 nucleotides read TGCGCCAGCAGAAGACTAGCGGGGGGGCCTTCGTACACAGATACGCAGTATTTT. Protein product: CASRRLAGGPSYTDTQYF.

This clonotype appeared a few times. The genes are TRBV7-2 and TRBJ2-5; maybe TRBD2 (6 bases). This CDR3 spans 15 amino acids. With 5 bases removed from V and 3 bases from J, the gap between germline ends came to 16 bases. Germline assignment: CDR1 SGHTA and CDR2 FQGNSA. Here the CDR3 DNA reads TGTGCCAGCAGCGATAGCGGCAATGGGGAAGAGACCCAGTACTTC. Encoded protein: CASSDSGNGEETQYF. Full variable domain (rest looked up from reference TRBV7-2 and TRBJ2-5): GAGVSQSPSNKVTEKGKDVELRCDPISGHTALYWYRQSLGQGLEFLIYFQGNSAPDKSGLPSDRFSAERTGGSVSTLTIQRTQQEDSAVYLCASSDSGNGEETQYFGPGTRLLVL.

The table lists this clonotype with a few counts. This chain connects TRBV7-9 to TRBJ2-3; the match to TRBD1 covers 10 bases. Germline-derived CDR1 and CDR2 are SEHNR and FQNEAQ (reference sequence). The CDR3 covers 16 residues. The V gene end was trimmed by 4 bases and the J gene end by 3 bases; junction bases not matched to a gene: 7. CDR3 DNA sequence: TGTGCCAGCAGCTGGGACCGGGACAGGGGAACAGATACGCAGTATTTT. Protein product: CASSWDRDRGTDTQYF.

This clonotype was recorded many times. The chain uses TRBV2 and TRBJ2-7; TRBD2 matches at 14 bases. V was clipped by 0 bases and J by 5 bases; unmatched bases: 9. Germline-derived CDR1 and CDR2 are SNHLY and FYNNEI. CDR3 length: 18 residues. CDR3 residues: CASSEAASGLAGVDEQYF. The CDR3 region has the DNA TGTGCCAGCAGTGAAGCTGCCTCGGGACTAGCGGGAGTTGACGAGCAGTACTTC.

This clonotype came up a few times. V is TRBV7-9 and J is TRBJ1-1; a weak D match, TRBD1 (5 bases). V was pared by 5 bases and J by 0 bases, with 13 bases between. The CDR3 extends over 15 amino acids. Per germline, CDR1 SEHNR and CDR2 FQNEAQ (reference sequence). In nucleotides, the CDR3 is TGTGCCAGCAGCACCGGACACCAGGTGAACACTGAAGCTTTCTTT. This encodes CASSTGHQVNTEAFF. Filled out from reference TRBV7-9 and TRBJ1-1, the complete variable domain reads DTGVSQNPRHKITKRGQNVTFRCDPISEHNRLYWYRQTLGQGPEFLTYFQNEAQLEKSRLLSDRFSAERPKGSFSTLEIQRTEQGDSAMYLCASSTGHQVNTEAFFGQGTRLTVV.

The chain combines TRBV7-9 with TRBJ2-6; 9 positions agree with TRBD2. The CDR3 covers 17 residues. Per the germline V gene, CDR1 is SEHNR and CDR2 is FQNEAQ (reference sequence). Trimming at V came to 3 bases and at J to 2 bases, leaving 5 bases not matched to a gene. Here the CDR3 DNA reads TGTGCCAGCAGCTTGGCTAGCGGGACAGCTGGGGCCAACGTCCTGACTTTC. As protein: CASSLASGTAGANVLTF.

The chain combines TRBV4-2 with TRBJ1-6; D unresolved. Trimming took 5 bases from V and 7 from J, leaving 15 bases between them. CDR3 length equals 15 residues. The germline V gene has CDR1 LGHNA and CDR2 YNFKEQ. CDR3: CASSRRHKPNSPLHF. The CDR3 DNA follows: TGTGCCAGCAGCAGAAGACACAAACCCAATTCACCCCTCCACTTT.

The V gene is TRBV11-3, the J gene TRBJ1-6, with D unclear. Germline V gives CDR1 SGHNT, CDR2 YENEEA. This CDR3 has 8 amino acids. The germline V and J ends were trimmed by 10 bases and 19 bases, with 11 bases remaining between them. CDR3 sequence: CATSPGHF. The CDR3 coding sequence is TGTGCCACCTCACCGGGGCACTTT.